Shown below are 16 T cell receptor beta chains from a single sample sequenced in a study of early T cells in non-severe SARS-CoV-2 infection. Each CDR3 protein gets one entry after TCRdb re-called the 5' RACE reads with MiXCR. The sample shows more than 65,000 distinct CDR3 sequences, 12% of them seen only once. Source material: whole blood. The receptors stem from an adult who was a healthcare worker with PCR-confirmed SARS-CoV-2 infection or an uninfected control (not recorded which).

This clonotype was counted at least ten times. V usage is TRBV9 and J usage is TRBJ2-7, with D possibly being TRBD2 (6 bases). The CDR3 is 15 residues long. Germline-derived CDR1 and CDR2 are SGDLS and YYNGEE. V was trimmed by 0 bases and J by 0 bases, leaving 10 bases between them. The CDR3 region is CASSVAPGDSYEQYF. The DNA for the CDR3 is TGTGCCAGCAGCGTAGCTCCGGGGGACTCCTACGAGCAGTACTTC.

This clonotype was counted many times. The rearrangement links TRBV7-2 to TRBJ1-3; D may be TRBD1 (6 bases). In germline, CDR1 is SGHTA, CDR2 FQGNSA. V was trimmed by 1 base and J by 0 bases, leaving 16 bases between them. The CDR3 is 18 amino acids. DNA of the CDR3: TGTGCCAGCAGCTTAGGGTTTTATGCGACAGGCTCTGGAAACACCATATATTTT. This sequence encodes CASSLGFYATGSGNTIYF.

This clonotype appeared many times. The chain recombines TRBV5-1 with TRBJ2-1; D ambiguous. V lost 5 bases and J lost 8, with 8 bases in between. CDR3 size: 11 residues. Germline lookup yields CDR1 SGHRS and CDR2 YFSETQ. The CDR3 nucleotides read TGCGCCAGCAGGGGATCCTATGAGCAGTTCTTC. Its protein product is CASRGSYEQFF.

A few counts support this clonotype. This chain links TRBV29-1 with TRBJ1-2, with 7 bases fitting TRBD1. Germline CDR1 is SQVTM and CDR2 is ANQGSEA. V gave up 5 bases and J gave up 8 bases; unmatched junction bases: 5. The CDR3 spans 11 residues. Here the CDR3 reads CSVYRDSGYTF. The DNA of the CDR3 is TGCAGCGTTTACCGGGACAGCGGCTACACCTTC. Variable domain in full (rest from reference TRBV29-1 and TRBJ1-2): SAVISQKPSRDICQRGTSLTIQCQVDSQVTMMFWYRQQPGQSLTLIATANQGSEATYESGFVIDKFPISRPNLTFSTLTVSNMSPEDSSIYLCSVYRDSGYTFGSGTRLTVV.

This clonotype occurred many times. V is TRBV6-2 or TRBV6-3 and J is TRBJ2-3; possibly TRBD2 for D (5 bases). The CDR3 has 15 amino acids. CDR1 is MNHEY, CDR2 SVGEGT, per germline. V shed 5 bases and J shed 2 bases, with 14 bases lying between them. The CDR3 region is CASSLDYAYTDTQYF. CDR3 sequence (DNA): TGTGCCAGCAGTCTCGACTACGCCTACACAGATACGCAGTATTTT.

The CDR3 nucleotides read TGTGCCAGCAGTTCCGGAAGACAGCGTACCTACGAGCAGTACTTC. This sequence encodes CASSSGRQRTYEQYF. V gene TRBV12-3 or TRBV12-4 combines with J gene TRBJ2-7; tentative D call: TRBD1 (5 bases). The CDR3 runs 15 residues. The V gene lost 4 bases and the J gene lost 2 bases, with 15 bases spanning the gap.

The rearrangement links TRBV29-1 to TRBJ1-1, with no clear D. Germline lookup yields CDR1 SQVTM and CDR2 ANQGSEA. The V end lost 4 bases, the J end lost 4 bases, and 7 bases lay between the germline ends. The CDR3 spans 11 residues. The CDR3: CSVVSPTEAFF. CDR3 sequence (DNA): TGCAGCGTTGTGAGCCCCACTGAAGCTTTCTTT. The full variable domain, in which reference TRBV29-1 and TRBJ1-1 provide the parts outside the CDR3, is SAVISQKPSRDICQRGTSLTIQCQVDSQVTMMFWYRQQPGQSLTLIATANQGSEATYESGFVIDKFPISRPNLTFSTLTVSNMSPEDSSIYLCSVVSPTEAFFGQGTRLTVV.

The CDR3 sequence: CASISGQVTYEQYF. The CDR3, as DNA: TGTGCCAGCATTTCGGGACAGGTCACCTACGAGCAGTACTTC. J is TRBJ2-7 and V is TRBV28; TRBD1 agrees at 8 bases. Germline-derived CDR1 and CDR2 are MDHEN and SYDVKM. The CDR3 spans 14 residues. Trimming at V came to 7 bases and at J to 2 bases, leaving 7 bases not matched to a gene.

This clonotype was seen ten or more times. The J gene is TRBJ2-7, the V gene TRBV7-2; D is unresolved. In germline, CDR1 is SGHTA, CDR2 FQGNSA. V was cut by 4 bases and J by 2 bases, with 15 bases left in between. This CDR3 is built from 15 residues. The CDR3 reads CASSSPEASTYEQYF. The CDR3 region has the DNA TGTGCCAGCAGCTCCCCCGAGGCCTCAACCTACGAGCAGTACTTC. Full variable domain (remainder filled in from reference TRBV7-2 and TRBJ2-7): GAGVSQSPSNKVTEKGKDVELRCDPISGHTALYWYRQSLGQGLEFLIYFQGNSAPDKSGLPSDRFSAERTGGSVSTLTIQRTQQEDSAVYLCASSSPEASTYEQYFGPGTRLTVT.

The chain recombines TRBV9 with TRBJ2-1, with TRBD2 matching 9 bases. In germline, CDR1 is SGDLS, CDR2 YYNGEE. The CDR3 contains 16 residues. V was pared by 0 bases and J by 5 bases, with 6 bases of the junction left unmatched. CDR3 in amino acids: CASSVARTSVDNEQFF. The CDR3 DNA is TGTGCCAGCAGCGTAGCGAGGACTAGCGTTGACAATGAGCAGTTCTTC.

This clonotype was found a few times. The chain uses TRBV7-9 and TRBJ1-6, with 8 nucleotides matching TRBD1. The germline V gene encodes CDR1 SEHNR and CDR2 FQNEAQ (reference sequence). The CDR3 sequence is 15 residues long. The junction had 8 bases not matched to a gene; V was cut back by 5 bases and J by 8 bases. The CDR3 sequence is CASSPPTGAYSPLHF. CDR3 DNA: TGTGCCAGCAGCCCACCGACAGGGGCGTATTCACCCCTCCACTTT.

This clonotype was seen at least ten times. The chain couples TRBV7-8 to TRBJ2-3; 10 positions match TRBD2. J gave up 5 bases and V 5 bases, and 7 bases lay outside the gene matches. CDR3 length: 15 amino acids. The germline CDR1 and CDR2 sequences are SGHVS and FQNEAQ. The CDR3 region has the DNA TGTGCCAGCAGCACAAAGCGGGAGGGGGGAGATACGCAGTATTTT. Translated: CASSTKREGGDTQYF.

The count of this clonotype is one. The chain has TRBV18 and TRBJ1-2; TRBD1 might be the D (5 bases). Germline loops: CDR1 KGHSH, CDR2 LQKENI. The germline V and J ends were trimmed by 1 base and 8 bases, with 8 bases remaining between them. The CDR3 totals 12 residues. CDR3: CASSPRGEGYTF. In DNA, the CDR3 is TGTGCCAGCTCACCACGGGGGGAAGGCTACACCTTC. Together with reference TRBV18 and TRBJ1-2, the CDR3 gives the full variable domain: NAGVMQNPRHLVRRRGQEARLRCSPMKGHSHVYWYRQLPEEGLKFMVYLQKENIIDESGMPKERFSAEFPKEGPSILRIQQVVRGDSAAYFCASSPRGEGYTFGSGTRLTVV.

The chain employs TRBV20-1 and TRBJ2-1, with D possibly being TRBD1 or TRBD2 (5 bases each). The CDR3 is 11 residues long. The germline V gene encodes CDR1 DFQATT and CDR2 SNEGSKA (reference sequence). The V end lost 7 bases, the J end lost 10 bases, and 14 bases lay between the germline ends. The CDR3 DNA sequence: TGCAGTGTCATAGCGTCAGGGGAGCAGTTCTTC. Encoded protein: CSVIASGEQFF.

In its sample, this clonotype was seen many times. The J gene is TRBJ2-2, the V gene TRBV5-5, with 7 bases matching TRBD1. The J segment lost 4 bases and the V segment lost 0 bases, leaving 9 bases of the junction unmatched. The germline V gene has CDR1 SGHKS and CDR2 YYEKEE (reference sequence). CDR3 length: 17 residues. Here the CDR3 reads CASSLETGSLSTGELFF. The CDR3 coding sequence is TGTGCCAGCAGCTTGGAGACAGGGTCGCTGAGCACCGGGGAGCTGTTTTTT.

This clonotype was observed at least ten times. The chain combines TRBV20-1 with TRBJ2-1; 13 nucleotides line up with TRBD2. The CDR3 covers 17 residues. Germline CDR1 DFQATT, CDR2 SNEGSKA (reference sequence). J gave up 4 bases and V 0 bases, and 6 bases lay outside the gene matches. CDR3 in amino acids: CSARDLWTSGGYNEQFF. CDR3 in DNA: TGCAGTGCTAGAGATCTTTGGACTAGCGGGGGATACAATGAGCAGTTCTTC.